Presented here are 9 T cell receptor beta chains from one specimen sequenced in a study of immune heterogeneity within non-small cell lung tumors. The TCR beta CDR3 region underwent multiplex PCR amplification with 32 V and 13 J primers. TCRdb re-analysed the multiplex PCR reads in MiXCR, keeping a single row per CDR3 protein. The sample contains approximately 20,000 distinct CDR3 sequences, 27% of which appear only once. Template input, which was bulk tumor genomic DNA, totaled roughly 600 ng per sample. Surgical sampling yielded several biopsies per primary tumor (spaced far apart). With untreated, newly diagnosed non-small cell lung cancer, the patients went on to undergo curative surgery. The sequenced sample consisted of lung tumor tissue. The receptors here all came from a man aged 35 to 55 with non-small cell lung cancer.

By share, this clonotype counts as medium-sized. The chain carries TRBV6-1 and TRBJ1-3; D may be TRBD1 (6 bases). The germline gives CDR1 MNHNS, CDR2 SASEGT. The germline V and J ends were trimmed by 6 bases and 3 bases, with 15 bases remaining between them. This CDR3 spans 15 amino acids. CDR3 nucleotide sequence: TGTGCCAGCAGGGAACAGGGTTCGTTTGGAAACACCATATATTTT. It codes for CASREQGSFGNTIYF.

The table lists this clonotype with many counts. This rearrangement joins TRBV6-2 or TRBV6-3 to TRBJ2-7; D is unclear. CDR1 and CDR2 (germline): MNHEY, SVGEGT. Trimming pared 4 bases from V and 2 bases from J, leaving 12 bases between. The CDR3 length is 14 residues. The CDR3 DNA sequence: TGTGCCAGCAGTTGGACGGCAGAGGCCTACGAGCAGTACTTC. Translated, it gives CASSWTAEAYEQYF.

Remarks on this clonotype: This may be a read error: a much more frequent sequence differs by one nucleotide. The chain is built from TRBV28 and TRBJ2-2, with D maybe TRBD1 (6 bases). The germline CDR1 and CDR2 sequences are MDHEN and SYDVKM. The CDR3 consists of 13 residues. V was pared by 7 bases and J by 5 bases, with 11 bases between. CDR3 sequence: CASNPTGTGELFF. CDR3 DNA sequence: TGTGCCAGCAATCCCACAGGGACCGGGGAGCTGTTTTTT.

The rearrangement joins TRBV12-5 to TRBJ1-6; D not resolved. The germline V gene has CDR1 LGHNT and CDR2 FRNRAP. CDR3 length: 14 amino acids. V was clipped by 2 bases and J by 6 bases, with 8 bases between them. The DNA of the CDR3 is TGTGCTAGTGGTTTGATGGGAGGTAATTCACCCCTCCACTTT. Residues: CASGLMGGNSPLHF.

A remark on this clonotype: The junction departs from the called germline gene at one end, perhaps through a read error. V gene TRBV10-3 combines with J gene TRBJ2-7, with D possibly matching TRBD2 (6 bases). The V gene's germline CDR1 is ENHRY and CDR2 SYGVKD. The CDR3 has 16 amino acids. The CDR3 here is CAISEFRSGVSYEQYF. As DNA, the CDR3 is TGTGCCATCAGTGAGTTTCGGTCGGGAGTCTCCTATGAGCAGTACTTC.

This clonotype was detected many times. V usage is TRBV29-1 and J usage is TRBJ2-1, with 9 positions matching TRBD2. J gave up 7 bases and V 0 bases, and 7 bases lay outside the gene matches. The CDR3 has 15 amino acids. CDR1 is SQVTM, CDR2 ANQGSEA, per germline. CDR3 in DNA: TGCAGCGTTGAAGAAAGATTAGCGGGAGATAATGAGCAGTTCTTC. Translating gives CSVEERLAGDNEQFF.

In this sample, this clonotype turned up many times. The chain is built from TRBV4-3 and TRBJ2-7, with D perhaps TRBD1 (6 bases). Deletions cut 0 bases from V and 5 bases from J, with 14 bases between. There are 15 residues in the CDR3. CDR1 and CDR2 from the germline V gene are LGHNA and YSLEER. The CDR3 loop reads CASSQDEGVRNEQYF. The DNA of the CDR3 is TGCGCCAGCAGCCAAGATGAGGGGGTTCGGAACGAGCAGTACTTC.

This clonotype has ten or more counts. The chain couples TRBV6-5 to TRBJ1-1, with D tentatively TRBD1 (6 bases). Germline assignment: CDR1 MNHEY and CDR2 SVGAGI. CDR3 length: 16 amino acids. Trimming cost V 2 bases and J 6 bases, with 19 bases left between them. In nucleotides, the CDR3 is TGTGCCAGCAGTTACGGAAGGGGGGGACTGAAGTCTGAAGCTTTCTTT. Translation gives CASSYGRGGLKSEAFF.

As regards this clonotype: At one end the junction does not follow the germline gene, possibly because of a read error. The J gene is TRBJ2-3, the V gene TRBV5-1; 11 bases map to TRBD1. CDR1 SGHRS and CDR2 YFSETQ come from the germline V gene. This CDR3 is built from 17 residues. The CDR3 DNA is TGCGCCAGCAGCTCCGAGGGGACAGGGGGTAGCAAAGATACGCAGTATTTT. It codes for CASSSEGTGGSKDTQYF.